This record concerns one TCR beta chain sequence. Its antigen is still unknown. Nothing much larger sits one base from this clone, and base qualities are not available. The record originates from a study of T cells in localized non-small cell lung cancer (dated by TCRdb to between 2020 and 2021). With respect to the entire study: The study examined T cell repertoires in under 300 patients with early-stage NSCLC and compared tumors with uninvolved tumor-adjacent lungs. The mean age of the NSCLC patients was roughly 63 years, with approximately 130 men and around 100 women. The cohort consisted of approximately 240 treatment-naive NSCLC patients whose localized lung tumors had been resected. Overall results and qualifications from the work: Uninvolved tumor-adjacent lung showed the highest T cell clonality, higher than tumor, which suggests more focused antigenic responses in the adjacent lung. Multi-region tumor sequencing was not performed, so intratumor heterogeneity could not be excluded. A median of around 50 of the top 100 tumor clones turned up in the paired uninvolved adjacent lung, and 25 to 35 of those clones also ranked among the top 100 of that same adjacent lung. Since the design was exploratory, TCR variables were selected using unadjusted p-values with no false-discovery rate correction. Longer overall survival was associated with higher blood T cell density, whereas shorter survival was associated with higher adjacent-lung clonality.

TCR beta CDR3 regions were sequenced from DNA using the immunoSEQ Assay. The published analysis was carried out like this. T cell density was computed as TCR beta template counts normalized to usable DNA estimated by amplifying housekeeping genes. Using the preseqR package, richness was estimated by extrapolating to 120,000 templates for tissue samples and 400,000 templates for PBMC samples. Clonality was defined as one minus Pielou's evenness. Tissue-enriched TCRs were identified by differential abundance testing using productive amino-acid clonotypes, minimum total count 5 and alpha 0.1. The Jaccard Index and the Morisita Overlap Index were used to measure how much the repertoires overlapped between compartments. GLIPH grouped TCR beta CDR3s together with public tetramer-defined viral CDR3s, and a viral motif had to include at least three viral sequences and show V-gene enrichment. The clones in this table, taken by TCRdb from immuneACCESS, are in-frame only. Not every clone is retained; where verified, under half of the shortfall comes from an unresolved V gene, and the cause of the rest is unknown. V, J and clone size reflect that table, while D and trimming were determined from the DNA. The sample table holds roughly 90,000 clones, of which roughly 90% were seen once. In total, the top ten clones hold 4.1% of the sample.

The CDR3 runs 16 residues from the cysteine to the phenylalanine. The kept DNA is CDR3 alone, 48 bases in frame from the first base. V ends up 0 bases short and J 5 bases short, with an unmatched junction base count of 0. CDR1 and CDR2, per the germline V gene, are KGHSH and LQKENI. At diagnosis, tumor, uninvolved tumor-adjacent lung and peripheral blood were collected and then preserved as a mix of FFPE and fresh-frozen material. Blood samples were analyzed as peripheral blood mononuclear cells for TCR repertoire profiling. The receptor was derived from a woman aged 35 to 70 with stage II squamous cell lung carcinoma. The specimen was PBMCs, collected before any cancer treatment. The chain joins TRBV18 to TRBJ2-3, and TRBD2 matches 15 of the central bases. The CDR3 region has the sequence CASSPPGLAGGDTQYF. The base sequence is TGTGCCAGCTCACCACCGGGACTAGCGGGGGGAGATACGCAGTATTTT.